This record looks at one TCR beta chain sequence and its context. No antigen is known for it. UMI-labeled TRB cDNA libraries were prepared by 5' RACE. TCRdb re-called the 5' RACE reads; every CDR3 protein appears as one record, without DNA. The sample data list fewer than 65,000 distinct CDR3 sequences. These data are taken from a study of CXCR3-negative and CXCR3-positive naive CD8 T cells. Notes on the study in general: Fresh PBMCs went into most assays, and CXCR3 expression partly declined after cryopreservation. With surface CD5 comparable between naive subsets, TCR strength was estimated using properties derived from the TRB CDR3. The study found comparably high diversity in both naive subsets and much lower diversity in memory CD8+ cells. Relative to CXCR3-negative naive cells, CXCR3-positive naive cells had more hydrophobic TRB CDR3s.

The CD45RO-CCR7+CD27+CD95- phenotype denoted naive CD8+ T cells. Germline loops: CDR1 SEHNR, CDR2 FQNEAQ (reference sequence). The CDR3 has 14 residues. Sequenced input: naive CXCR3+ CD8+ T cells from blood. Documented subset: CD45RO-CCR7+CD27+CD95- naive CD8+ T cells expressing CXCR3 (TNR3+). This TCR came from a human donor in good health. Some clones in this sample may be carry-over from other donors' samples. The genes are TRBV7-9 and TRBJ1-5. The CDR3 here is CASSSEEAIWSQHF.